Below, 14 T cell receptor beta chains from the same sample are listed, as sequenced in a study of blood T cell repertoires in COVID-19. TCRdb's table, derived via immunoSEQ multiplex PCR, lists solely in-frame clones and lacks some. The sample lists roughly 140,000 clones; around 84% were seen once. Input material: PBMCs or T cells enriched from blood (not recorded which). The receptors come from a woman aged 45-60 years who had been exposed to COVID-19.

CDR3 sequence (DNA): TGTGCCAGCAGGGGACTAGCGGGACGCATAGCCAAAAACATTCAGTACTTC. Amino acid sequence: CASRGLAGRIAKNIQYF. J is TRBJ2-4 and V is TRBV27; 13 nucleotides align to TRBD2. V was clipped by 6 bases and J by 0 bases; unmatched bases: 5. Germline assignment: CDR1 MNHEY and CDR2 SMNVEV (reference sequence). The CDR3 covers 17 residues.

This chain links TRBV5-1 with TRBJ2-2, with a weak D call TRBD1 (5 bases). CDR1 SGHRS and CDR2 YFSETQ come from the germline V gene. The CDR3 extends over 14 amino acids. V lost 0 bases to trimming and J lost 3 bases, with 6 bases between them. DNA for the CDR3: TGCGCCAGCAGCTTGGAGGGGTACACCGGGGAGCTGTTTTTT. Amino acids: CASSLEGYTGELFF.

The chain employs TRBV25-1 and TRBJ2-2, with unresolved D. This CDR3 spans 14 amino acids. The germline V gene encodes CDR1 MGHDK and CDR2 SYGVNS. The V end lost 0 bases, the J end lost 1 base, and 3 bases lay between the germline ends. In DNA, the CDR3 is TGTGCCAGCAGTGAATATCTGAACACCGGGGAGCTGTTTTTT. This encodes CASSEYLNTGELFF.

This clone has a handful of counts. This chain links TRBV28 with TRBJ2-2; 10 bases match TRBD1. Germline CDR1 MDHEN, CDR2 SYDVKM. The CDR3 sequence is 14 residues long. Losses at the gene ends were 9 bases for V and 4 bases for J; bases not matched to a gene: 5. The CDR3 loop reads CASRTGGSTGELFF. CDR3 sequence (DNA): TGTGCCAGTCGGACAGGGGGAAGCACCGGGGAGCTGTTTTTT.

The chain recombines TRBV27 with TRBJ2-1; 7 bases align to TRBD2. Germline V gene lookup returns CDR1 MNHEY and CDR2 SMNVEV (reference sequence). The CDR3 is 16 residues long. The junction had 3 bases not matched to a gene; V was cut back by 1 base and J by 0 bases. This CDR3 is CASSLWGGSSYNEQFF. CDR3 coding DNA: TGTGCCAGCAGTTTATGGGGGGGTAGCTCCTACAATGAGCAGTTCTTC.

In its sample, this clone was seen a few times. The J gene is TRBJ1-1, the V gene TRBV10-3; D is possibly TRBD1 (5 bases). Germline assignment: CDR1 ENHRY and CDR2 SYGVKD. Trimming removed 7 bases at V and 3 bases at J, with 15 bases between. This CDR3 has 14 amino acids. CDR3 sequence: CAITNEGGDTEAFF. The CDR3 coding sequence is TGTGCCATCACCAACGAGGGAGGGGACACTGAAGCTTTCTTT.

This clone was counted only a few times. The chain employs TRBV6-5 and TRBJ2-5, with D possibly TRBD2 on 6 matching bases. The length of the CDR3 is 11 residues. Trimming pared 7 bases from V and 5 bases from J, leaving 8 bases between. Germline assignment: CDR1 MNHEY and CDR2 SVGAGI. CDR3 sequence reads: CASKSGETQYF. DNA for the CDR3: TGTGCCAGCAAGAGCGGGGAGACCCAGTACTTC.

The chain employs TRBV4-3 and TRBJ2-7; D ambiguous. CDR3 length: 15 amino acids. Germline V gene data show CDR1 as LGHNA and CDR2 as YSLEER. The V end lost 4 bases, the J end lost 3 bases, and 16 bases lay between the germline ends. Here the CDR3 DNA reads TGCGCCAGCAGCCCCGTTCGGATTACGGGCTACGAGCAGTACTTC. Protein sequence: CASSPVRITGYEQYF.

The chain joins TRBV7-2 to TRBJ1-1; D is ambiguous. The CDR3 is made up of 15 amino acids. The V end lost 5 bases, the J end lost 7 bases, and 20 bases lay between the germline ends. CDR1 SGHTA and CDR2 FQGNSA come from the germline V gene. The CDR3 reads CASSPSAKVGSEAFF. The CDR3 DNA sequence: TGTGCCAGCAGCCCATCAGCTAAAGTCGGGAGTGAAGCTTTCTTT.

DNA of the CDR3: TGTGCCAGCAGTCCCGGAGGGGGGGTAACGCAGTATTTT. The encoded protein is CASSPGGGVTQYF. The rearrangement uses TRBV6-2 or TRBV6-3 and TRBJ2-3, with a tentative D call TRBD2 (7 bases). V lost 5 bases, J lost 9 bases, and 15 bases lay in between. This CDR3 is built from 13 residues. The germline V gene encodes CDR1 MNHEY and CDR2 SVGEGT.

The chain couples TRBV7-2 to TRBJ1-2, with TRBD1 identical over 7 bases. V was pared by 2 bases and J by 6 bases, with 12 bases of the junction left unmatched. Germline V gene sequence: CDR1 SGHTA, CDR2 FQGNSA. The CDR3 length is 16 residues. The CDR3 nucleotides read TGTGCCAGCAGCTTAAGGGCAGGGGGTACTGTCGATGGCTACACCTTC. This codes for CASSLRAGGTVDGYTF.

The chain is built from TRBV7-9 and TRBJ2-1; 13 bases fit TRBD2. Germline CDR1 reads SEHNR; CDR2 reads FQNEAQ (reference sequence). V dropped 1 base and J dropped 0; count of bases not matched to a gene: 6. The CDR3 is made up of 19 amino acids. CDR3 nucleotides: TGTGCCAGCAGCTTAGGCCCGGGACTAGCGGGGAGCTCCTACAATGAGCAGTTCTTC. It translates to CASSLGPGLAGSSYNEQFF.

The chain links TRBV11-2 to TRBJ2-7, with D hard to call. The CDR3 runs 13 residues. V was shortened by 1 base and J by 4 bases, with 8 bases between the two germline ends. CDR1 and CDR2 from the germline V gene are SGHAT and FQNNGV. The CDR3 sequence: CASSLGALYEQYF. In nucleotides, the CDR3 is TGTGCCAGCAGCTTAGGAGCACTTTACGAGCAGTACTTC. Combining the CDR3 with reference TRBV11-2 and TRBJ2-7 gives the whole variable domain EAGVAQSPRYKIIEKRQSVAFWCNPISGHATLYWYQQILGQGPKLLIQFQNNGVVDDSQLPKDRFSAERLKGVDSTLKIQPAKLEDSAVYLCASSLGALYEQYFGPGTRLTVT.

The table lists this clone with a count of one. The CDR3 region is CASRPVSGGENEQFF. In nucleotides, the CDR3 is TGTGCCAGCCGCCCAGTTAGCGGGGGGGAGAATGAGCAGTTCTTC. This chain links TRBV25-1 with TRBJ2-1, with 11 bases that match TRBD2. CDR3 length: 15 residues. With V trimmed by 8 bases and J by 7 bases, 10 bases remained unmatched. Germline V gene data show CDR1 as MGHDK and CDR2 as SYGVNS. The full variable domain, in which reference TRBV25-1 and TRBJ2-1 provide the parts outside the CDR3, is EADIYQTPRYLVIGTGKKITLECSQTMGHDKMYWYQQDPGMELHLIHYSYGVNSTEKGDLSSESTVSRIRTEHFPLTLESARPSHTSQYLCASRPVSGGENEQFFGPGTRLTVL.